The sequence of this TCR beta chain was determined in a study of beta chain features in type 1 diabetes. Whole-study findings and limits: TCRB CDR3s from Type 1 diabetes patients were moderately but significantly shorter in all four CD4+ subsets. Researchers caution that PCR might favor shorter templates, equally among patients and controls.

CDR3 length equals 14 residues. V shed 6 bases and J shed 3 bases, with 11 bases lying between them. CDR1 and CDR2 (germline): SNHLY, FYNNEI. About this clone itself: Its specificity is not known.

Expressed TCRB transcripts were sequenced after all isolated RNA was converted to cDNA. TCRdb's copy holds only in-frame clones and misses some; the assay was immunoSEQ multiplex PCR. The sample includes hundreds of thousands of clones, over 11% of them seen just once. Sorting with CD45RO/CCR7/CD25/CD127/CD95/CD27 yielded naive, central memory, regulatory and stem-like memory CD4+ cells. The V and J genes are TRBV2 and TRBJ1-4; D is uncertain. Sequencing used naive CD4+ T cells from blood. The sequence was collected from a young man with type 1 diabetes. The CDR3 protein is CASRFSWANEKLFF. DNA of the CDR3: TGTGCCAGCAGGTTTAGTTGGGCTAATGAAAAACTGTTTTTT.